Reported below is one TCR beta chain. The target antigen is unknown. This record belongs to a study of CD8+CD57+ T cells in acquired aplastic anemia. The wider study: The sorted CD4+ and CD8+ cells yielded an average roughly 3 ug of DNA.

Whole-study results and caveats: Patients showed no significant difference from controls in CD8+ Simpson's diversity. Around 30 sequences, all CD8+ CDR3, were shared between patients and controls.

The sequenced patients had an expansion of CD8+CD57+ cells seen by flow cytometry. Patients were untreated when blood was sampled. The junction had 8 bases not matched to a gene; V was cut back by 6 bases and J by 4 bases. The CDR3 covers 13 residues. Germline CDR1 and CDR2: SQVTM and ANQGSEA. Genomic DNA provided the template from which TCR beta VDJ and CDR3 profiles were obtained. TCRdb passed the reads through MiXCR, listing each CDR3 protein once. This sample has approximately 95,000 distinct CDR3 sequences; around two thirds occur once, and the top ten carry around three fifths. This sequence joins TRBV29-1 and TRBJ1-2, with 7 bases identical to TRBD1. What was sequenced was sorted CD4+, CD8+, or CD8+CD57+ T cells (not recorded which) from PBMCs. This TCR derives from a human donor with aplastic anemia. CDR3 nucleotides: TGCAGCGTCCCCCGGGACAGCCTCTATGGCTACACCTTC. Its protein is CSVPRDSLYGYTF.